This is a list of T cell receptor beta chains from one sample in a study of CD8 T cells in ankylosing spondylitis. From the 5' RACE reads, TCRdb called clonotypes with MiXCR, one entry per CDR3 protein. The sample records some 130,000 distinct CDR3 sequences, approximately 15% being singletons. The specimen was blood, either unsorted or a sorted T cell fraction (not recorded which). The receptors were sampled from a female donor with ankylosing spondylitis or in good health (not recorded which). Both conserved end residues are part of each CDR3. The D gene is left open where the match is weak. Part of the rows lack a size; the others show once, few, many or a class for expanded clones.

size | J | V | D | DNA | CDR3
few | TRBJ2-7 | TRBV29-1 | . | TGCAGCGTTGAGGCATCACAGGGTCTCGAGCAGTACTTC | CSVEASQGLEQYF
. | TRBJ2-2 | TRBV8-2 | . | TGTGCCGGCAGTTTTCCCCTGCCGGGACAGGGCGTCGGGGAGCTGTTTTTT | CAGSFPLPGQGVGELFF
. | TRBJ1-6 | TRBV5-1 | . | TGCGCCAGCAGCCAGGATTCTTGGAGCTCCTATAATTCACCCCTCCACTTT | CASSQDSWSSYNSPLHF
many | TRBJ1-1 | TRBV20-1 | . | TGCAGTGCTAGTGCAGGGAAGGGGACTGAAGCTTTCTTT | CSASAGKGTEAFF
many | TRBJ2-1 | TRBV7-2 | . | TGTGCCAGTCGGCGGCCGGGGGGCCGTAATAGTGAGCAGTTCTTC | CASRRPGGRNSEQFF
few | TRBJ1-5 | TRBV27 | . | TGTGCCAGCAGTTTAGCAGGGAGTGGTCCCGGTCAGCCCCAGCATTTT | CASSLAGSGPGQPQHF
. | TRBJ2-5 | TRBV6-5 | TRBD1 | TGTGCCAGCAGGGCAACCGGGACAGGGATCTCCGAGACCCAGTACTTC | CASRATGTGISETQYF
. | TRBJ2-3 | TRBV5-1 | TRBD2 | TGCGCCAGCAGAGCGGGACTCATCACAGATACGCAGTATTTT | CASRAGLITDTQYF
. | TRBJ2-7 | TRBV9 | TRBD2 | TGTGCCAGCAGCGTAGACCGAGCGGGAGGGTACGAGCAGTACTTC | CASSVDRAGGYEQYF
many | TRBJ1-1 | TRBV21-1 | . | TGTGCCAGCAGCAAAGGACAGGCCGGCACTGAAGCTTTCTTT | CASSKGQAGTEAFF
many | TRBJ2-3 | TRBV29-1 | . | TGCAGCGTTGAGGTGGAATTGTCTAGCGTAGATACGCAGTATTTT | CSVEVELSSVDTQYF